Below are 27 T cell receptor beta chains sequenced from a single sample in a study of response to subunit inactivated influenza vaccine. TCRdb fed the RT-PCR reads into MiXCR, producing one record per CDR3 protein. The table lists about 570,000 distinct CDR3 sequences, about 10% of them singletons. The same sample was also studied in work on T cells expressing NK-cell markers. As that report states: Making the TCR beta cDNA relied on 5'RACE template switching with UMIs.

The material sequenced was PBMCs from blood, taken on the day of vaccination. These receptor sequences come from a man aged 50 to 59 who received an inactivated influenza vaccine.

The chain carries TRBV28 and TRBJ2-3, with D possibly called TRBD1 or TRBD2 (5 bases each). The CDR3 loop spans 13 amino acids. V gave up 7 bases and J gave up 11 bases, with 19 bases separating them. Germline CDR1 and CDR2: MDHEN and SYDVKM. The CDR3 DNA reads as TGTGCCAGCACTGGGGGTTACTTTAGGGAGCAGTATTTT. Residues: CASTGGYFREQYF.

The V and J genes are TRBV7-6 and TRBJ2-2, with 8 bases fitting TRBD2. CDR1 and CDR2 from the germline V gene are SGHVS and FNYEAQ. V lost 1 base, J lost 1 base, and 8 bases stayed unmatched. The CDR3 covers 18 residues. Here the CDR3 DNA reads TGTGCCAGCAGCTTAGAATCCGGGACTAGTAGGAACACCGGGGAGCTGTTTTTT. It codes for CASSLESGTSRNTGELFF.

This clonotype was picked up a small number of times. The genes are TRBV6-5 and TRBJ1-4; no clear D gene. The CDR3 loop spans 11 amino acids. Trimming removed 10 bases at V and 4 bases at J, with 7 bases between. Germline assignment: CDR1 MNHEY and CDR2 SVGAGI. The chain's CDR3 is CATGNNEKLFF. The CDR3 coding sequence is TGTGCCACGGGGAATAATGAAAAACTGTTTTTT.

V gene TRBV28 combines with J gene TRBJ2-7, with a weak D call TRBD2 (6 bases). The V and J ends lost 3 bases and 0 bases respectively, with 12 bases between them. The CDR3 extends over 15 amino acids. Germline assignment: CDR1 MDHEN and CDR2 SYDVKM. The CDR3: CASSFIGGPSYEQYF. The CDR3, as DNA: TGTGCCAGCAGTTTCATCGGGGGTCCCTCCTACGAGCAGTACTTC.

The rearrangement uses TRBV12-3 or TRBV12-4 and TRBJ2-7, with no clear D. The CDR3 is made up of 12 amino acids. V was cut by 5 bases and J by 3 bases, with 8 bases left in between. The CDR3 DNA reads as TGTGCCAGCAGTACAGCACTCTACGAGCAGTACTTC. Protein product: CASSTALYEQYF.

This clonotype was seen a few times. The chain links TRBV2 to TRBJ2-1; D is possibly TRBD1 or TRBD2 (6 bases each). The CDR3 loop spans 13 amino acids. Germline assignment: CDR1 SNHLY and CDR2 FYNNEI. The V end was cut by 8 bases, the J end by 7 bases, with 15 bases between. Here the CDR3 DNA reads TGTGCCAGCTCCCGAGGGGGGAAAAATGAGCAGTTCTTC. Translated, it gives CASSRGGKNEQFF.

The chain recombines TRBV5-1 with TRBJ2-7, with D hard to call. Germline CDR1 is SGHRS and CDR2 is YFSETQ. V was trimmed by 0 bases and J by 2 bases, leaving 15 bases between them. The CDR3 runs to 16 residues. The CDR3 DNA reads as TGCGCCAGCAGCTTGGCCGGTCCTCCTATTGCCTACGAGCAGTACTTC. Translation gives CASSLAGPPIAYEQYF. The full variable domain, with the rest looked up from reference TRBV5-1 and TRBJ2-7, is KAGVTQTPRYLIKTRGQQVTLSCSPISGHRSVSWYQQTPGQGLQFLFEYFSETQRNKGNFPGRFSGRQFSNSRSEMNVSTLELGDSALYLCASSLAGPPIAYEQYFGPGTRLTVT.

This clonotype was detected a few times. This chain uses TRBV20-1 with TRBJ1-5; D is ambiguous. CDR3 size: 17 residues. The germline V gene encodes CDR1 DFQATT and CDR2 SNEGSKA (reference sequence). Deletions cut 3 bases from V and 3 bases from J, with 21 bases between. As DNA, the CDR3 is TGCAGTGCTAGTGATCATACCAGGCGCTCAATCAATCAGCCCCAGCATTTT. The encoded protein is CSASDHTRRSINQPQHF.

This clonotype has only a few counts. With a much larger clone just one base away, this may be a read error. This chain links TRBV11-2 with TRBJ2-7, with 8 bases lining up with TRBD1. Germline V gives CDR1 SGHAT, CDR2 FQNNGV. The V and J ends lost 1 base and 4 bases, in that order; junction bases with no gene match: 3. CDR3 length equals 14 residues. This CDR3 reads CASSLGTGWYEQYF. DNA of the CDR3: TGTGCCAGCAGCTTAGGGACAGGGTGGTACGAGCAGTACTTC.

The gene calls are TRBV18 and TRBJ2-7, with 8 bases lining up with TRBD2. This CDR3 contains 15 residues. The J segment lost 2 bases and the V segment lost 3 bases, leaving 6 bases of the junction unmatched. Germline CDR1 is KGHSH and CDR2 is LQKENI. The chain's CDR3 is CASSPTSVETYEQYF. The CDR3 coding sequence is TGTGCCAGCTCACCGACTAGCGTGGAGACCTACGAGCAGTACTTC.

The CDR3 loop is CASSPGRDGTEAFF. The CDR3 coding sequence is TGTGCCAGCTCACCGGGAAGGGATGGCACTGAAGCTTTCTTT. The chain employs TRBV18 and TRBJ1-1; D ambiguous. The CDR3 has 14 amino acids. V lost 3 bases and J 4 bases, leaving 12 bases between the germline ends. Germline V gene lookup returns CDR1 KGHSH and CDR2 LQKENI.

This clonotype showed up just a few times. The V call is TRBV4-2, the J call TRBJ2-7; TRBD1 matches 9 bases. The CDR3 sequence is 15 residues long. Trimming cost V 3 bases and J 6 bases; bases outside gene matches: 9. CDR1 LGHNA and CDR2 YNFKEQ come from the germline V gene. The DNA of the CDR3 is TGTGCCAGCAGCCACGACCGGGACAGGGTCGGCGAGCAGTACTTC. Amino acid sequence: CASSHDRDRVGEQYF.

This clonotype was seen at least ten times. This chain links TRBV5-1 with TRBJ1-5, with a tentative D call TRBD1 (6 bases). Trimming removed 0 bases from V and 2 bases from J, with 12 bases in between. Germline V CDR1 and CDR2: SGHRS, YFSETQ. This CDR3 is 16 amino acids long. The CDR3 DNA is TGCGCCAGCAGCTTGGATGGGGGCTTCGGCAATCAGCCCCAGCATTTT. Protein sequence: CASSLDGGFGNQPQHF. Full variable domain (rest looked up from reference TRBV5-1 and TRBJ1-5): KAGVTQTPRYLIKTRGQQVTLSCSPISGHRSVSWYQQTPGQGLQFLFEYFSETQRNKGNFPGRFSGRQFSNSRSEMNVSTLELGDSALYLCASSLDGGFGNQPQHFGDGTRLSIL.

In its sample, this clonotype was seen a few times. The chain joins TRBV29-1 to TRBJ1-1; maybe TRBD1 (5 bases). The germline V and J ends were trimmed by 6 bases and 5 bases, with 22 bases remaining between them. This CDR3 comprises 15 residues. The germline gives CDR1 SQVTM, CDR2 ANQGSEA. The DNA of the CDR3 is TGCAGCGTCCCCTCCGGGGCCGTTCTTGGGACTGAAGCTTTCTTT. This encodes CSVPSGAVLGTEAFF.

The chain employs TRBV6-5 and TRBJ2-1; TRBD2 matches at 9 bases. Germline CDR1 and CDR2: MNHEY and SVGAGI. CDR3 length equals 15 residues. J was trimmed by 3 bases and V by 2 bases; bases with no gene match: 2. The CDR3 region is CASSYLAGRYNEQFF. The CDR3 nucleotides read TGTGCCAGCAGTTACCTAGCGGGACGCTACAATGAGCAGTTCTTC.

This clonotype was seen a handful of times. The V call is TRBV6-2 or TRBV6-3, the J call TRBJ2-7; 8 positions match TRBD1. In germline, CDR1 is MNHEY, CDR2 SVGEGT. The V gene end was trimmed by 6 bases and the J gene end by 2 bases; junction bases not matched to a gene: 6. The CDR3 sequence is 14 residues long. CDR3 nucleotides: TGTGCCAGCAGCCAACAGGGGGGAGCCTACGAGCAGTACTTC. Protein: CASSQQGGAYEQYF.

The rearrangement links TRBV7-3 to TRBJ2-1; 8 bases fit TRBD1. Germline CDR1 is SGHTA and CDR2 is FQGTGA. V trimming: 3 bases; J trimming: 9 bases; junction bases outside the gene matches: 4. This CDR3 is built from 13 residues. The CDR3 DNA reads TGTGCCAGCAGCTTGGACAGGGTCGGTGAGCAGTTCTTC. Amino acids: CASSLDRVGEQFF.

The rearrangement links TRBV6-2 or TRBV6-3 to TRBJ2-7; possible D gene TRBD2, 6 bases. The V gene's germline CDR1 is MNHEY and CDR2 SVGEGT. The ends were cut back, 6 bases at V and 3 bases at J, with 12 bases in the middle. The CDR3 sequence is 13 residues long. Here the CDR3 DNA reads TGTGCCAGCAGCCGGGAGAAAAACTACGAGCAGTACTTC. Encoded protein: CASSREKNYEQYF.

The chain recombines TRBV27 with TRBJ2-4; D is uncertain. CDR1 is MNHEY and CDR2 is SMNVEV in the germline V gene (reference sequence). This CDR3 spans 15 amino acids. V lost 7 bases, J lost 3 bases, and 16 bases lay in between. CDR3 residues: CASTTQDGNKNIQYF. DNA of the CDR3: TGTGCCAGCACTACCCAGGACGGAAACAAAAACATTCAGTACTTC.

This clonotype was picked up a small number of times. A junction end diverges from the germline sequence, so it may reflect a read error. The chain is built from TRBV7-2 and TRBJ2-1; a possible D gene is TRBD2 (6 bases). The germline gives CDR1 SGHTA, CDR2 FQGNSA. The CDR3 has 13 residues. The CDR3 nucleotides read TGTGCCAGCAGCTTAGCGCTGGCGGGATGGAAGTTGTTC. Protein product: CASSLALAGWKLF. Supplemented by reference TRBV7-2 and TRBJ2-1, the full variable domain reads GAGVSQSPSNKVTEKGKDVELRCDPISGHTALYWYRQSLGQGLEFLIYFQGNSAPDKSGLPSDRFSAERTGGSVSTLTIQRTQQEDSAVYLCASSLALAGWKLFGPGTRLTVL.

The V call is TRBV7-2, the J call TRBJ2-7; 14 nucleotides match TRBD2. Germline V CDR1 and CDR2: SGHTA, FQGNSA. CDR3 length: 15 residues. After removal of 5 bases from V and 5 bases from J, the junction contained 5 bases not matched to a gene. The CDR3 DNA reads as TGTGCCAGCAGCCTGGGACTAGCGGGGGACCACGAGCAGTACTTC. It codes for CASSLGLAGDHEQYF.

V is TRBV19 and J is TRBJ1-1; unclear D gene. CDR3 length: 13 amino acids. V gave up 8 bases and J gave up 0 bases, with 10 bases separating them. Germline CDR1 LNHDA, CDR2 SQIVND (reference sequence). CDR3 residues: CASSQNLNTEAFF. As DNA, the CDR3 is TGTGCCAGTTCCCAGAATTTGAACACTGAAGCTTTCTTT.

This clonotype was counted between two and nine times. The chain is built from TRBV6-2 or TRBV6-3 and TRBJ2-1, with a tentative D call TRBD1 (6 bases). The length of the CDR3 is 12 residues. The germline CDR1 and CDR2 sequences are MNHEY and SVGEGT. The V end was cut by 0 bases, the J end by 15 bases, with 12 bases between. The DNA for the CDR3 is TGTGCCAGCAGTTACTCAACAGGGCTGCTGTTCTTC. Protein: CASSYSTGLLFF.

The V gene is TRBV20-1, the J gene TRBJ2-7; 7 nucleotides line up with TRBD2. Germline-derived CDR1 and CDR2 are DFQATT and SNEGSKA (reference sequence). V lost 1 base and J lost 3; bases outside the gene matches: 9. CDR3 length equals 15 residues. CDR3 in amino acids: CSARASGAHRYEQYF. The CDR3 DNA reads TGCAGTGCTAGAGCCAGCGGGGCCCACCGCTACGAGCAGTACTTC.

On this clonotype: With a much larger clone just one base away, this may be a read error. The CDR3 sequence is CASSMAGTGRGGNNEQFF. For the CDR3, the DNA is TGCGCCAGCAGCATGGCCGGGACAGGGAGAGGAGGGAACAATGAGCAGTTCTTC. The rearrangement links TRBV5-1 to TRBJ2-1, with TRBD1 matching 9 bases. The CDR3 length is 18 residues. Germline V gene data show CDR1 as SGHRS and CDR2 as YFSETQ. J gave up 5 bases and V 4 bases, and 16 bases lay outside the gene matches.

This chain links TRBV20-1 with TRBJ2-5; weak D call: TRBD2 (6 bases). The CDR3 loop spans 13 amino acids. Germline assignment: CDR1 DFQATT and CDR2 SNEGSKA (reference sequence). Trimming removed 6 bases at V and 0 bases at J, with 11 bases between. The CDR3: CSATGRYQETQYF. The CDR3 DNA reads TGCAGTGCCACGGGGAGGTACCAAGAGACCCAGTACTTC.

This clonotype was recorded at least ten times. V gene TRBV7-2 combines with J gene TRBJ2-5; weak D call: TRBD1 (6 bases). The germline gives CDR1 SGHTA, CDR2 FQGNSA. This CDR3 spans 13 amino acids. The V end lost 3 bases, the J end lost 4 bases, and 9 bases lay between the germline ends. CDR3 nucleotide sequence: TGTGCCAGCAGCTTTGGACAGCTAGAGACCCAGTACTTC. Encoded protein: CASSFGQLETQYF.